This T cell receptor (beta chain) was observed in a study of OX40 agonist ivuxolimab in advanced cancers. Study at large: Checkpoint inhibitors had been given previously to about 38% of patients. Partial responses, seen in three patients, involved one hepatocellular carcinoma and two cutaneous melanomas. Findings of the study overall: In a subset of nonresponders, normalized T-cell clonal expansion was also low.

The protocol was immunoSEQ multiplex PCR, while the TCRdb copy is restricted to in-frame clones and leaves out a portion. The sample holds over 85,000 clones, about 91% seen once. In germline, CDR1 is SGHKS, CDR2 YYEKEE (reference sequence). Trimming took off 0 bases at V and 9 bases at J, with 16 bases between the two ends. There are 15 residues in the CDR3. Notes on this clone: What it recognizes is unknown.

The chain links TRBV5-5 to TRBJ2-1; D may be TRBD1 (6 bases). The starting material was CD4+ or CD8+ T cells sorted from blood, obtained in a trial of the OX40 agonist ivuxolimab. This TCR derives from an adult with an advanced solid tumor such as melanoma, head and neck, liver or kidney cancer. In nucleotides, the CDR3 is TGTGCCAGCAGCTTGGAAGGGACAACCTACTCTGAGCAGTTCTTC. This gives the protein CASSLEGTTYSEQFF.